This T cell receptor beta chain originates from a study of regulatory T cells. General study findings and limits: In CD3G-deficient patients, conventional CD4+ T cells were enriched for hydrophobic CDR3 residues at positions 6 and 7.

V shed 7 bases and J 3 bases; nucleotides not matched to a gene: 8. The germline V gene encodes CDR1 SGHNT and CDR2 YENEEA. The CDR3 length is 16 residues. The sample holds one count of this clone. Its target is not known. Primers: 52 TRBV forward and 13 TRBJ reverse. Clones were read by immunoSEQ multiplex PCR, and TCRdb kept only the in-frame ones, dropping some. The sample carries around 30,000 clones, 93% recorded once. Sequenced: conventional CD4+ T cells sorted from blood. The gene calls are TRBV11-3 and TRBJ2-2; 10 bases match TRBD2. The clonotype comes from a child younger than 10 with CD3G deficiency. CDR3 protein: CASIEDSGRDTGELFF. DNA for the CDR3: TGTGCCAGCATCGAGGACAGCGGGAGGGACACCGGGGAGCTGTTTTTT.